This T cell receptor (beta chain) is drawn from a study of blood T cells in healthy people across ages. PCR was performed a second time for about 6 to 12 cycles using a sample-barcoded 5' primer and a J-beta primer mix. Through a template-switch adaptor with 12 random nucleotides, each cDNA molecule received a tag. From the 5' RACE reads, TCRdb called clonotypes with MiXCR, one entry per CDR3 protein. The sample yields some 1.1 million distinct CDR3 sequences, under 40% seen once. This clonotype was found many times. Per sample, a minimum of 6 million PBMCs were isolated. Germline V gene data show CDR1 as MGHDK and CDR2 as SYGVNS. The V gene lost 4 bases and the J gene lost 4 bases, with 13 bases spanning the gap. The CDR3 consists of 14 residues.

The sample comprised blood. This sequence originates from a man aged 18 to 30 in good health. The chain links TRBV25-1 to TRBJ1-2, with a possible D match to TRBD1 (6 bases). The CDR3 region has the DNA TGTGCCAGCAGTGTCAGGGGATTCGGCTATGGCTACACCTTC. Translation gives CASSVRGFGYGYTF.